This T cell receptor (beta chain) was found in a study of blood T cells in healthy people across ages. There are a few counts of this clonotype. The authors ran a second PCR of about 6 to 12 cycles using a sample-barcoded 5' primer and a J-beta primer mix. Through a template-switch adaptor with 12 random nucleotides, each cDNA molecule received a tag. From the 5' RACE reads, TCRdb called clonotypes with MiXCR, one entry per CDR3 protein. The sample shows just under 900,000 distinct CDR3 sequences, under 35% of them seen only once. The ends were cut back, 4 bases at V and 3 bases at J, with 16 bases in the middle. The CDR3 has 16 residues. Germline CDR1 SGHRS, CDR2 YFSETQ.

Sequencing input: blood. The sequence was collected from a woman aged 80 or over in good health. This sequence joins TRBV5-1 and TRBJ2-2; D is perhaps TRBD1 (6 bases). DNA of the CDR3: TGCGCCAGCAGCCCCTTACAGGGCCCCTACACCGGGGAGCTGTTTTTT. Translating gives CASSPLQGPYTGELFF.